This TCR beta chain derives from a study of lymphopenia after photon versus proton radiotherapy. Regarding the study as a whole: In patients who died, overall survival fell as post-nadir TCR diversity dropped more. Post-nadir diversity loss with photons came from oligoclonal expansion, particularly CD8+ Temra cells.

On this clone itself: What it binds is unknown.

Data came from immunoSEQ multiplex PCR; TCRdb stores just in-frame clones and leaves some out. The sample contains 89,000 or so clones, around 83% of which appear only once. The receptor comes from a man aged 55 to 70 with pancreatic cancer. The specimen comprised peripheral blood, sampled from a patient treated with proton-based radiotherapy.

CDR3 region: CASSPTNPRPYSGNTIYF. CDR3 nucleotides: TGTGCCAGCAGCCCCACAAACCCTCGACCGTACTCTGGAAACACCATATATTTT. The rearrangement uses TRBV9 and TRBJ1-3; no clear D. The V and J ends lost 4 bases and 0 bases respectively, with 20 bases between them. CDR1 is SGDLS and CDR2 is YYNGEE in the germline V gene. The CDR3 has 18 amino acids.